A selection of T cell receptor beta chains follows, all from one sample in a study of blood T cell repertoires in COVID-19. Sequencing was performed with immunoSEQ multiplex PCR; in TCRdb, only in-frame clones are kept and a portion is missing. The sample consists of nearly 250,000 clones, around 85% of them appearing once. Sequencing input: PBMCs or T cells enriched from blood (not recorded which). Receptors originate from a woman in her 50s with acute COVID-19. Each CDR3 is given with its conserved first and last residue. The D gene is left open where the match is weak. Clone sizes are given selectively: once, few, many, or a class where the clone is expanded.

v_call	d_call	j_call	clone_size	cdr3_aa	cdr3_nt
TRBV5-1	TRBD1	TRBJ1-3	.	CASSWGQGSGNTIYF	TGCGCCAGCAGCTGGGGACAGGGCTCTGGAAACACCATATATTTT
TRBV30	TRBD1	TRBJ1-1	once	CAWSGKTGAFSTEAFF	TGTGCCTGGAGTGGAAAGACAGGGGCATTCAGCACTGAAGCTTTCTTT
TRBV2	.	TRBJ1-2	.	CASSEVGAPGGYTF	TGTGCCAGCAGTGAGGTAGGGGCCCCTGGTGGCTACACCTTC
TRBV6-5	TRBD2	TRBJ2-3	few	CASHSGGVDTQYF	TGTGCCAGCCACAGCGGGGGCGTAGATACGCAGTATTTT
TRBV20-1	.	TRBJ1-4	.	CSANVELFF	TGCAGTGCGAACGTAGAACTGTTTTTT
TRBV5-6	.	TRBJ1-1	.	CASSTGGPNTEAFF	TGTGCCAGCAGTACGGGGGGTCCTAACACTGAAGCTTTCTTT
TRBV5-6	.	TRBJ1-4	.	CASTGGGGNEKLFF	TGTGCCAGCACAGGAGGTGGTGGAAATGAAAAACTGTTTTTT
TRBV7-2	TRBD1	TRBJ1-2	.	CASSATGSGYTF	TGTGCCAGCAGCGCGACAGGGTCTGGCTACACCTTC
TRBV4-1	TRBD1	TRBJ2-1	.	CASSQDLRDSDNEQFF	TGCGCCAGCAGCCAAGATCTACGGGACAGCGACAATGAGCAGTTCTTC
TRBV4-3	.	TRBJ1-3	large	CASSQRHEGRPGNTIYF	TGCGCCAGCAGCCAACGTCATGAGGGGAGGCCTGGAAACACCATATATTTT
TRBV7-6	.	TRBJ1-2	.	CASSLPGGDGYTF	TGTGCCAGCAGCTTGCCGGGAGGGGATGGCTACACCTTC
TRBV12-3/TRBV12-4	.	TRBJ1-6	.	CASSLEVSPLHF	TGTGCCAGCTCCTTAGAGGTTTCACCCCTCCACTTT
TRBV2	TRBD1	TRBJ1-1	.	CASSNDRAEAFF	TGTGCCAGCAGCAACGACAGGGCTGAAGCTTTCTTT
TRBV7-9	.	TRBJ2-3	.	CASSLNSLSGRDTQYF	TGTGCCAGCAGCTTAAATAGTCTCTCGGGGAGAGATACGCAGTATTTT